A selection of T cell receptor beta chains follows, all from one sample in a study of T cell repertoires in ileal Crohn's disease. Assay used: immunoSEQ multiplex PCR; TCRdb lists only in-frame clones, some missing. The repertoire holds approximately 12,000 clones, with 78% as singletons. Sequenced: ileal tissue. These receptors originate from an adult with Crohn's disease. Both conserved end residues are part of each CDR3. The order of the fields is V gene, D gene, J gene, clone size, CDR3 DNA, CDR3 protein. D genes are given only for firm matches. Size is stated for part of the rows, as once, few or many counts, or as a class when the clone is expanded.

TRBV7-9	.	TRBJ1-3	.	TGTGCCAGCAGCCTCTTGACAGTGGCAGGAAACACCATATATTTT	CASSLLTVAGNTIYF
TRBV7-9	.	TRBJ1-5	.	TGTGCCAGCAGCTTAGGGGGGCTTGATCAGCCCCAGCATTTT	CASSLGGLDQPQHF
TRBV2	.	TRBJ1-3	.	TGTGCCAGCATTTCCCAGGAACGAAACACCATATATTTT	CASISQERNTIYF
TRBV15	TRBD2	TRBJ2-1	few	TGTGCCACCGCGACTAGCGGGAGGGCCCCGAGCTACAATGAGCAGTTCTTC	CATATSGRAPSYNEQFF
TRBV6-1	.	TRBJ1-3	.	TGTGCCAGCCAGGCAGGACGGGGCTCTGGAAACACCATATATTTT	CASQAGRGSGNTIYF
TRBV6-1	.	TRBJ1-2	few	TGTGCCAGCAGTGAAGGAGGAGAACGCTATGGCTACACCTTC	CASSEGGERYGYTF
TRBV19	.	TRBJ1-1	.	TGTGCCAGTAGCCAAGTGTGGGGGGCTGAAGCTTTCTTT	CASSQVWGAEAFF
TRBV29-1	.	TRBJ2-7	once	TGCAGCGTGACAGCAGCCTACGAGCAGTACTTC	CSVTAAYEQYF
TRBV5-1	TRBD2	TRBJ2-1	.	TGCGCCAGCAGCTTTACCGGGACTAGCAGCTCCTACAATGAGCAGTTCTTC	CASSFTGTSSSYNEQFF
TRBV5-5	TRBD2	TRBJ2-2	.	TGTGCCAGCAGCCCCAGGGGGCCTAGCGGGAGTACCGGGGAGCTGTTTTTT	CASSPRGPSGSTGELFF
TRBV9	.	TRBJ2-1	.	TGTGCCAGCAGCGTAGGAGGCGGACACGATGAGCAGTTCTTC	CASSVGGGHDEQFF
TRBV29-1	.	TRBJ2-1	.	TGCAGCCTCTCAAAGGGAGATGGGCCCTACAATGAGCAGTTCTTC	CSLSKGDGPYNEQFF
TRBV5-1	.	TRBJ1-1	.	TGCGCCAGCAGCTTGGACGGGGGCACTGAAGCTTTCTTT	CASSLDGGTEAFF
TRBV29-1	.	TRBJ1-1	.	TGCAGCGGCCGGGGGGGCCTGAACACTGAAGCTTTCTTT	CSGRGGLNTEAFF
TRBV5-1	.	TRBJ1-1	.	TGCGCCAGCAGCTTTAGCCCTGTACAGGCGACGAACACTGAAGCTTTCTTT	CASSFSPVQATNTEAFF
TRBV11-2	TRBD2	TRBJ2-1	.	TGTGCCAGCAGCATCGGGACTAGCGGGGGGGCCTATAATGAGCAGTTCTTC	CASSIGTSGGAYNEQFF
TRBV5-1	.	TRBJ2-3	.	TGCGCCAGCTGCCGTGAGACAGGCACAGATACGCAGTATTTT	CASCRETGTDTQYF
TRBV7-9	.	TRBJ2-1	.	TGTGCCAGCAGCTTAGTCGGGAGAGTCTACAATGAGCAGTTCTTC	CASSLVGRVYNEQFF
TRBV19	TRBD2	TRBJ2-7	few	TGTGCCAGTAGTCTCGGCGGGAGCGGAGGCTCCTACGAGCAGTACTTC	CASSLGGSGGSYEQYF
TRBV7-3	.	TRBJ1-1	few	TGTGCCAGCAGCACCTTAGGGGTTTTTATGAACACTGAAGCTTTCTTT	CASSTLGVFMNTEAFF
TRBV4-1	TRBD2	TRBJ2-4	.	TGCGCCAGCAGCCAAGACCCTACCGGACCTCGGGGGGGGAAAAACATTCAGTACTTC	CASSQDPTGPRGGKNIQYF
TRBV7-3	TRBD2	TRBJ2-1	.	TGTGCCAGCAGCTCGAGTCCGGGACTAGCGGGAGGCTACAATGAGCAGTTCTTC	CASSSSPGLAGGYNEQFF
TRBV4-2	.	TRBJ1-5	.	TGTGCCAGCAGCCAAGTTAGGGGGAGCAATCAGCCCCAGCATTTT	CASSQVRGSNQPQHF
TRBV4-1	.	TRBJ2-7	.	TGCGCCAGCAGCCAAGGGACAGCGAAATCCTACGAGCAGTACTTC	CASSQGTAKSYEQYF
TRBV12-5	TRBD1	TRBJ1-6	.	TGTGCTAGTGTTTACGACAGGGGCTGGAATTCACCCCTCCACTTT	CASVYDRGWNSPLHF
TRBV25-1	TRBD2	TRBJ2-3	.	TGTGCCAGCAGTACTTCCGGACTAGCGGGAGCCCAAGATACGCAGTATTTT	CASSTSGLAGAQDTQYF
TRBV5-1	.	TRBJ2-5	.	TGCGCCAGCAGCCAAAACACAGGGACCCAAGAGACCCAGTACTTC	CASSQNTGTQETQYF
TRBV7-9	TRBD2	TRBJ2-7	once	TGTGCCAGCAGTCGATTAGGGGCGGGACTAGCGGTTTACGAGCAGTACTTC	CASSRLGAGLAVYEQYF
TRBV12-1	.	TRBJ2-7	.	TGTGCCAGCAGCTTTGTATCAGGCCTCAGCTCCTACGAGCAGTACTTC	CASSFVSGLSSYEQYF
TRBV10-2	TRBD1	TRBJ2-7	.	TGCGCCAGCAGTGAGATGGGACAGGGGGCTTTAGGGGAGCAGTACTTC	CASSEMGQGALGEQYF
TRBV7-9	TRBD1	TRBJ1-1	.	TGTGCCAGCAGTCAGGGGGCGAACACTGAAGCTTTCTTT	CASSQGANTEAFF
TRBV5-1	TRBD2	TRBJ2-5	.	TGCGCCAGCAGCGCCGGGACTAGCGGAGGGCGGCCCCAGTACTTC	CASSAGTSGGRPQYF
TRBV14	TRBD2	TRBJ2-1	.	TGTGCCAGCAGCCAAGTAACGGGGACTAGCTGGAACAATGAGCAGTTCTTC	CASSQVTGTSWNNEQFF
TRBV9	TRBD2	TRBJ2-3	once	TGTGCCAGCAGCGACGGGACTAGCGCAAATACGCAGTATTTT	CASSDGTSANTQYF